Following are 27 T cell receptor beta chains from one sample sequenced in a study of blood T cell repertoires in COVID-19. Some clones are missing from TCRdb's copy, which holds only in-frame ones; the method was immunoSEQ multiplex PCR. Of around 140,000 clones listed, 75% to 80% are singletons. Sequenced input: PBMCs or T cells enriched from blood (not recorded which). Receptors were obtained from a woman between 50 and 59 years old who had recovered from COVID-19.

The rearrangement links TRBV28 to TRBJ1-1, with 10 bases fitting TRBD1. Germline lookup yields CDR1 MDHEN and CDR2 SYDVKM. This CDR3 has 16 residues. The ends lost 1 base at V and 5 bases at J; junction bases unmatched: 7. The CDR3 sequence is CASSLLLGQGGTEAFF. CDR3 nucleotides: TGTGCCAGCAGTTTATTGCTAGGACAGGGGGGGACTGAAGCTTTCTTT.

The CDR3 DNA sequence: TGTGCCAGCAGCCGGACAGGGAACACTGAAGCTTTCTTT. Its translation is CASSRTGNTEAFF. The rearrangement uses TRBV11-2 and TRBJ1-1; TRBD1 matches 7 bases. Trimming removed 5 bases from V and 1 base from J; junction bases left unmatched: 1. The length of the CDR3 is 13 residues. CDR1 and CDR2 from the germline V gene are SGHAT and FQNNGV.

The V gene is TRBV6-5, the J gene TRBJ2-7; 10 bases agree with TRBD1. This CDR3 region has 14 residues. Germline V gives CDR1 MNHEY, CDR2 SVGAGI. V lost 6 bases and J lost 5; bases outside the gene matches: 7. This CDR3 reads CASSPETGGHEQYF. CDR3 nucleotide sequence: TGTGCCAGCAGCCCCGAGACAGGGGGCCACGAGCAGTACTTC.

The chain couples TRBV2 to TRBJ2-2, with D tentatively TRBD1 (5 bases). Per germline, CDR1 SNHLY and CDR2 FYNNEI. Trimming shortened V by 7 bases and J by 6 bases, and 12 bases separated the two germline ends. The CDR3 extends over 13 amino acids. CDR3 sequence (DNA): TGTGCCAGCACTGGCAGGGCGGCCGGGGAGCTGTTTTTT. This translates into CASTGRAAGELFF. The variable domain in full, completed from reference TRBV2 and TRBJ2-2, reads EPEVTQTPSHQVTQMGQEVILRCVPISNHLYFYWYRQILGQKVEFLVSFYNNEISEKSEIFDDQFSVERPDGSNFTLKIRSTKLEDSAMYFCASTGRAAGELFFGEGSRLTVL.

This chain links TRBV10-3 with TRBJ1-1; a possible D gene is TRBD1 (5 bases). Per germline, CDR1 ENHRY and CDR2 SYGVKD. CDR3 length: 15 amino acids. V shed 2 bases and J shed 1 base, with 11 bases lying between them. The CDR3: CAISEGRGTNTEAFF. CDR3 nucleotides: TGTGCCATCAGTGAGGGAAGGGGCACGAACACTGAAGCTTTCTTT.

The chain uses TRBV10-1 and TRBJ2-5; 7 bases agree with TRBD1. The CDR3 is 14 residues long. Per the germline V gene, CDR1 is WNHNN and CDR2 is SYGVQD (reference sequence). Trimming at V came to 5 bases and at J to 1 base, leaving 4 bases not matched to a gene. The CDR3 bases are TGCGCCAGCAGTCCGTACAGGGGCCAAGAGACCCAGTACTTC. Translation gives CASSPYRGQETQYF.

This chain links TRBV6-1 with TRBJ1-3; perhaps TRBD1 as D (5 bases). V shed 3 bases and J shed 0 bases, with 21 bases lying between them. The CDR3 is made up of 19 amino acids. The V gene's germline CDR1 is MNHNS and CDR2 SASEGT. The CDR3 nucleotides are TGTGCCAGCAGTGAGGGGCCGTACTCTTCTTCCATCTCTGGAAACACCATATATTTT. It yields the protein CASSEGPYSSSISGNTIYF.

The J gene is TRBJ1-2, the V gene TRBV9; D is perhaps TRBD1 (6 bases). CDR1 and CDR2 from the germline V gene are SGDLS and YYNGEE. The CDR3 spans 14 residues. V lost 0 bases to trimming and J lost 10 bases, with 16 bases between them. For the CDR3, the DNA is TGTGCCAGCAGCGTAGGAGGGGACATCCGACTCTACACCTTC. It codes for CASSVGGDIRLYTF.

The CDR3, as DNA: TGTGCCAGCAGCAAAAGACGGGGGTCGTATGAAAAACTGTTTTTT. This gives the protein CASSKRRGSYEKLFF. V usage is TRBV6-5 and J usage is TRBJ1-4; a weak D match, TRBD1 (5 bases). Germline lookup yields CDR1 MNHEY and CDR2 SVGAGI. The CDR3 loop spans 15 amino acids. V was shortened by 6 bases and J by 6 bases, with 17 bases between the two germline ends.

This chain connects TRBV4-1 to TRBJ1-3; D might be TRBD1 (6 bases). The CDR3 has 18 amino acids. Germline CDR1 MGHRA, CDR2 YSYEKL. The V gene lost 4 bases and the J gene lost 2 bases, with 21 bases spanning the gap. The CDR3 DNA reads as TGCGCCAGCAGCCCTATCCGGTTCCACTGGGGGCCTGGAAACACCATATATTTT. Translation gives CASSPIRFHWGPGNTIYF.

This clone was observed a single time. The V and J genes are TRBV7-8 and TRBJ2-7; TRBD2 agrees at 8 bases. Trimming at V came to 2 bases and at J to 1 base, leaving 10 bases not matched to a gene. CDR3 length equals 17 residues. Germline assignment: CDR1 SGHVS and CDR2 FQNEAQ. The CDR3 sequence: CASSLNRLAGGSYEQYF. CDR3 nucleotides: TGTGCCAGCAGCTTAAATCGCTTGGCGGGGGGTTCCTACGAGCAGTACTTC. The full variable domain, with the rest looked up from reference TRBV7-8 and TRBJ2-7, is GAGVSQSPRYKVAKRGQDVALRCDPISGHVSLFWYQQALGQGPEFLTYFQNEAQLDKSGLPSDRFFAERPEGSVSTLKIQRTQQEDSAVYLCASSLNRLAGGSYEQYFGPGTRLTVT.

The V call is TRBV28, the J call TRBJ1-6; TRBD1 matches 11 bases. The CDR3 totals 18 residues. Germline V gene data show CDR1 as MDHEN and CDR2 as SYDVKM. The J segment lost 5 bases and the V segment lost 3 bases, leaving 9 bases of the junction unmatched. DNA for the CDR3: TGTGCCAGCAGTTTCGAAATCCCGGGACAGGGGGATAATTCACCCCTCCACTTT. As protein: CASSFEIPGQGDNSPLHF.

Here the CDR3 reads CAWSKGSNQPQHF. The CDR3 bases are TGTGCCTGGAGTAAGGGGAGCAATCAGCCCCAGCATTTT. The gene calls are TRBV30 and TRBJ1-5, with D possibly matching TRBD1 (5 bases). The germline V gene encodes CDR1 GTSNPN and CDR2 SVGIG (reference sequence). This CDR3 is built from 13 residues. V shed 2 bases and J shed 1 base, with 6 bases lying between them.

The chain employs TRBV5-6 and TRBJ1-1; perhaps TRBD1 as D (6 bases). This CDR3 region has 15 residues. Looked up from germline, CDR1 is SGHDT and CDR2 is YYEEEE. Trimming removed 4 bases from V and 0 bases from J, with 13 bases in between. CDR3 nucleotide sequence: TGTGCCAGCAGCCCGGGGCACAGGGTGAACACTGAAGCTTTCTTT. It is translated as CASSPGHRVNTEAFF.

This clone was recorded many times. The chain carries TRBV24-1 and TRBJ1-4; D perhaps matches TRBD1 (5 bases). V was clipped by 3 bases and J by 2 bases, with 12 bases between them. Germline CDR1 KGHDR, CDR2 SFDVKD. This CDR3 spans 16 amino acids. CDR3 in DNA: TGTGCCACCAGTGATGGACAATCAGCGACTAATGAAAAACTGTTTTTT. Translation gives CATSDGQSATNEKLFF.

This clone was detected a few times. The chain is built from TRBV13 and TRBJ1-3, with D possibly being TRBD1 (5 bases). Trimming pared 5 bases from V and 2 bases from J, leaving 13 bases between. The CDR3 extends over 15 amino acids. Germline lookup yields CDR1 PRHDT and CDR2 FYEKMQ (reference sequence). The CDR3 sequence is CASSLGGGAGNTIYF. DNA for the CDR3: TGTGCCAGCAGCCTGGGTGGAGGGGCTGGAAACACCATATATTTT.

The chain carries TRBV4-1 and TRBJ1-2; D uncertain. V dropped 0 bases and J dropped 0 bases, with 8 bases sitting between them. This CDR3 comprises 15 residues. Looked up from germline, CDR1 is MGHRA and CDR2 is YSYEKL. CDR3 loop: CASSQEQGANYGYTF. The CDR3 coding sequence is TGCGCCAGCAGCCAAGAGCAAGGAGCTAACTATGGCTACACCTTC.

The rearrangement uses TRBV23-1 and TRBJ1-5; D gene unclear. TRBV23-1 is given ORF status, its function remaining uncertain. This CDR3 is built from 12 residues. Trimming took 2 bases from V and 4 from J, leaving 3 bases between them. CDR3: CASSQENQPQHF. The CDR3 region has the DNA TGCGCCAGCAGTCAAGAGAATCAGCCCCAGCATTTT.

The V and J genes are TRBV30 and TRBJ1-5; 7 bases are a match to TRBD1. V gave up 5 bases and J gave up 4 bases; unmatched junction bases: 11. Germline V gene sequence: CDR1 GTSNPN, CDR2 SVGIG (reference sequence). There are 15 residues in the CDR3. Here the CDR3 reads CAWDISGGSNQPQHF. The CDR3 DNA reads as TGTGCCTGGGATATCTCAGGGGGGTCTAATCAGCCCCAGCATTTT. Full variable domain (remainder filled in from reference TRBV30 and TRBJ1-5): SQTIHQWPATLVQPVGSPLSLECTVEGTSNPNLYWYRQAAGRGLQLLFYSVGIGQISSEVPQNLSASRPQDRQFILSSKKLLLSDSGFYLCAWDISGGSNQPQHFGDGTRLSIL.

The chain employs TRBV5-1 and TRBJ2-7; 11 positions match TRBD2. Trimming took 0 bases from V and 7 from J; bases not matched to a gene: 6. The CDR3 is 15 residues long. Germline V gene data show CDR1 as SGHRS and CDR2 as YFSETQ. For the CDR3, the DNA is TGCGCCAGCAGCTTGGTGGCTAGCGGGAGGTGGGAGCAGTACTTC. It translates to CASSLVASGRWEQYF.

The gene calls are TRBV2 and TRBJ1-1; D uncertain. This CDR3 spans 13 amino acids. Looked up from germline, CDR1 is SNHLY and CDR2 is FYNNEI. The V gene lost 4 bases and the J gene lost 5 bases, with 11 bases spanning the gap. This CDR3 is CASSVSRRTEAFF. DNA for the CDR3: TGTGCCAGCAGTGTGTCAAGGAGGACTGAAGCTTTCTTT.

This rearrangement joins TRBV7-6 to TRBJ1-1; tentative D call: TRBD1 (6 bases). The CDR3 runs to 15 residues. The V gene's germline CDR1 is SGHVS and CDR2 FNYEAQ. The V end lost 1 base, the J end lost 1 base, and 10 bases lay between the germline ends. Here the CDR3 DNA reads TGTGCCAGCAGCTTAGAGGGACACCCGAACACTGAAGCTTTCTTT. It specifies CASSLEGHPNTEAFF.

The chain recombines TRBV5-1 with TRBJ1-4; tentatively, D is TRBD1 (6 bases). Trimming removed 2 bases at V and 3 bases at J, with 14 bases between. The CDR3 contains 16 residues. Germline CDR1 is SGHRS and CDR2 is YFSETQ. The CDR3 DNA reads TGCGCCAGCAGCTTCCAAGGGGCAGGGGCTAATGAAAAACTGTTTTTT. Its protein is CASSFQGAGANEKLFF.

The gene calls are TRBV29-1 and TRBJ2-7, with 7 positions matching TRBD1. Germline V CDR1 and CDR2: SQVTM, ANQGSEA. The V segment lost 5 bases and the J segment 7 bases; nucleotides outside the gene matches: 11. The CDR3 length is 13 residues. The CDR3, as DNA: TGCAGCGTTATAGGACAGGCCCGAGTGGAGCAGTACTTC. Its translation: CSVIGQARVEQYF.

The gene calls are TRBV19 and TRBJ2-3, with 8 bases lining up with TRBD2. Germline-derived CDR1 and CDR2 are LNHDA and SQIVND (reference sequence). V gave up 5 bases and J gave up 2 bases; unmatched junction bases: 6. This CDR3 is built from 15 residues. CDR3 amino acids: CASSSSGGYTDTQYF. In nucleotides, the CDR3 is TGTGCCAGTAGTTCGAGCGGGGGATACACAGATACGCAGTATTTT.

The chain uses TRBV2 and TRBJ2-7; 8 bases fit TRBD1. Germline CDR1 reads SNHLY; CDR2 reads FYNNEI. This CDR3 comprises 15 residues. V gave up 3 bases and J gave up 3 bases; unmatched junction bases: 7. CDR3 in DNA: TGTGCCAGCAGTGAGCGACAGGGGAATTACTACGAGCAGTACTTC. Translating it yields CASSERQGNYYEQYF.

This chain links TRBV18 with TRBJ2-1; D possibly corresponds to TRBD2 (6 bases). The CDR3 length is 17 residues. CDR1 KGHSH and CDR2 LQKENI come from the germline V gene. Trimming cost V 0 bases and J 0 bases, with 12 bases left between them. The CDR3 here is CASSPPDYHPSYNEQFF. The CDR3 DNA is TGTGCCAGCTCACCACCGGACTACCATCCCTCCTACAATGAGCAGTTCTTC. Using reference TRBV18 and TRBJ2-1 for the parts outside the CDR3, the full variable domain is NAGVMQNPRHLVRRRGQEARLRCSPMKGHSHVYWYRQLPEEGLKFMVYLQKENIIDESGMPKERFSAEFPKEGPSILRIQQVVRGDSAAYFCASSPPDYHPSYNEQFFGPGTRLTVL.